Each of the 28 T cell receptor beta chains below was sequenced from the same sample in a study of T-cell reconstitution after alpha-beta-depleted transplantation in children. TCRbeta library construction was performed incorporating unique molecular identifiers. TCRdb called the PCR reads again in MiXCR, with one record for every CDR3 protein. The sample holds around 410,000 distinct CDR3 sequences, roughly a tenth seen once. This sample comprised PBMCs from the stem cell graft donor, obtained from the stem cell graft. The receptors originated from a human donor who donated a stem cell graft to a child with acute myeloid leukemia.

The J gene is TRBJ1-1, the V gene TRBV12-3 or TRBV12-4; 11 bases are shared with TRBD1. V shed 6 bases and J 11 bases; nucleotides not matched to a gene: 11. This CDR3 comprises 14 residues. Written as DNA, the CDR3 is TGTGCCAGCAGCCCGAGGACAGGGGGCGAAGTGGCTTTCTTT. It codes for CASSPRTGGEVAFF.

This chain connects TRBV18 to TRBJ1-6, with 10 bases fitting TRBD1. The germline V gene encodes CDR1 KGHSH and CDR2 LQKENI. V shed 0 bases, J shed 10 bases, and the junction held 3 bases outside the gene matches. CDR3 length equals 15 residues. CDR3 bases: TGTGCCAGCTCACCACCGGGACAGGGGCAATCACCCCTCCACTTT. Its protein product is CASSPPGQGQSPLHF.

This clonotype was detected ten times or more. The rearrangement joins TRBV15 to TRBJ1-1, with TRBD1 as a possible D gene (5 bases). Germline loops: CDR1 LNHNV, CDR2 YYDKDF (reference sequence). Trimming cost V 5 bases and J 0 bases, with 10 bases left between them. There are 14 residues in the CDR3. The CDR3 nucleotides read TGTGCCACCAGCGTCCCGGGACTGAACACTGAAGCTTTCTTT. It yields the protein CATSVPGLNTEAFF.

This clonotype was seen more than once but under ten times. V gene TRBV7-2 combines with J gene TRBJ2-1; D possibly matches TRBD1 or TRBD2 (6 bases each). This CDR3 contains 14 residues. Germline V CDR1 and CDR2: SGHTA, FQGNSA. The germline V and J ends were trimmed by 4 bases and 5 bases, with 12 bases remaining between them. DNA for the CDR3: TGTGCCAGCAGCTGGGTTGGGGGGCACAATGAGCAGTTCTTC. Translated: CASSWVGGHNEQFF.

This clonotype was picked up a small number of times. This sequence joins TRBV20-1 and TRBJ2-7; D is possibly TRBD1 or TRBD2 (5 bases each). V lost 0 bases to trimming and J lost 5 bases, with 14 bases between them. CDR1 and CDR2 from the germline V gene are DFQATT and SNEGSKA (reference sequence). The CDR3 contains 14 residues. CDR3 sequence reads: CSARDEGSRDEQYF. The CDR3 DNA follows: TGCAGTGCTAGAGATGAGGGGTCTAGGGACGAGCAGTACTTC.

This clonotype was found many times. This chain links TRBV5-1 with TRBJ2-1; TRBD2 might be the D (5 bases). The V gene's germline CDR1 is SGHRS and CDR2 YFSETQ. CDR3 length: 16 amino acids. The V end lost 0 bases, the J end lost 0 bases, and 10 bases lay between the germline ends. This CDR3 is CASSLGLGSSYNEQFF. The CDR3 nucleotides read TGCGCCAGCAGCTTGGGGCTGGGGAGCTCCTACAATGAGCAGTTCTTC.

This clonotype showed up just a few times. The CDR3 nucleotides read TGTGCCAGCAGTTTTGGGCTAGCAACAGATACGCAGTATTTT. This encodes CASSFGLATDTQYF. This chain uses TRBV28 with TRBJ2-3; D is possibly TRBD2 (5 bases). V shed 3 bases and J shed 3 bases, with 10 bases lying between them. CDR3 length: 14 amino acids. From germline, CDR1 is MDHEN and CDR2 SYDVKM. The whole variable domain, filled in from reference TRBV28 and TRBJ2-3, reads DVKVTQSSRYLVKRTGEKVFLECVQDMDHENMFWYRQDPGLGLRLIYFSYDVKMKEKGDIPEGYSVSREKKERFSLILESASTNQTSMYLCASSFGLATDTQYFGPGTRLTVL.

Many counts were recorded for this clonotype. This chain links TRBV29-1 with TRBJ2-7; TRBD1 agrees at 8 bases. CDR1 and CDR2 (germline): SQVTM, ANQGSEA. V gave up 6 bases and J gave up 2 bases; unmatched junction bases: 6. The CDR3 spans 13 residues. The CDR3 nucleotides read TGCAGCGTCGCTAAACAGGGGGCCTACGAGCAGTACTTC. Translating it yields CSVAKQGAYEQYF.

This clonotype showed up many times. The chain joins TRBV5-1 to TRBJ2-7; no clear D. Germline lookup yields CDR1 SGHRS and CDR2 YFSETQ. The CDR3 has 13 amino acids. Deletions cut 1 base from V and 3 bases from J, with 8 bases between. The CDR3 protein is CASSLPSSYEQYF. CDR3 DNA: TGCGCCAGCAGCTTGCCTAGTAGCTACGAGCAGTACTTC.

The V call is TRBV7-2, the J call TRBJ2-5; D might be TRBD2 (6 bases). V was trimmed by 5 bases and J by 5 bases, leaving 15 bases between them. This CDR3 has 14 residues. Per germline, CDR1 SGHTA and CDR2 FQGNSA. CDR3 in DNA: TGTGCCAGCAGCGGCGGGACTCCGCGGGAGACCCAGTACTTC. Translation gives CASSGGTPRETQYF.

The table lists this clonotype with a few counts. J is TRBJ1-2 and V is TRBV12-3 or TRBV12-4, with D unresolved. The CDR3 sequence is 14 residues long. Trimming took off 4 bases at V and 0 bases at J, with 9 bases between the two ends. For the CDR3, the DNA is TGTGCCAGCAGTTATGAAGGGCCTAACTATGGCTACACCTTC. Its protein is CASSYEGPNYGYTF.

The chain combines TRBV20-1 with TRBJ2-7; TRBD2 might be the D (6 bases). Germline V gene data show CDR1 as DFQATT and CDR2 as SNEGSKA (reference sequence). The CDR3 has 13 residues. V was shortened by 6 bases and J by 3 bases, with 15 bases between the two germline ends. The chain's CDR3 is CSAIDGGVYEQYF. The CDR3 nucleotides are TGCAGTGCAATCGACGGAGGGGTCTACGAGCAGTACTTC.

The chain is built from TRBV12-3 or TRBV12-4 and TRBJ2-3; D not certain. V shed 1 base and J shed 0 bases, with 5 bases lying between them. This CDR3 spans 14 amino acids. The CDR3 DNA reads TGTGCCAGCAGTTTAGAGATTAGCACAGATACGCAGTATTTT. Translating it yields CASSLEISTDTQYF.

This sequence joins TRBV5-8 and TRBJ2-3; tentatively, D is TRBD1 (6 bases). The germline V gene has CDR1 SGHTS and CDR2 YDEGEE. The CDR3 has 13 amino acids. V lost 5 bases to trimming and J lost 4 bases, with 11 bases between them. The CDR3 loop reads CASRQRTADTQYF. The CDR3 coding sequence is TGTGCCAGCAGACAGAGGACAGCAGATACGCAGTATTTT.

The J gene is TRBJ1-2, the V gene TRBV19, with D unresolved. The V end was cut by 9 bases, the J end by 8 bases, with 10 bases between. CDR1 and CDR2 (germline): LNHDA, SQIVND (reference sequence). This CDR3 has 10 residues. In nucleotides, the CDR3 is TGTGCCAGCCTAGGGAGCGGCTACACCTTC. Protein: CASLGSGYTF.

V and J are TRBV7-3 and TRBJ2-3; possibly TRBD1 or TRBD2 for D (6 bases each). CDR1 is SGHTA, CDR2 FQGTGA, per germline. V was shortened by 2 bases and J by 4 bases, with 13 bases between the two germline ends. This CDR3 contains 15 residues. CDR3 in amino acids: CASSLVGGPADTQYF. DNA of the CDR3: TGTGCCAGCAGCTTAGTGGGGGGCCCCGCAGATACGCAGTATTTT.

This clonotype has only a few counts. CDR3 bases: TGTGCCAGTAGTAAGGAGGCGGTGAGCAATCAGCCCCAGCATTTT. Translating it yields CASSKEAVSNQPQHF. The rearrangement links TRBV19 to TRBJ1-5; D gene uncertain. With 4 bases removed from V and 1 base from J, the gap between germline ends came to 11 bases. Looked up from germline, CDR1 is LNHDA and CDR2 is SQIVND (reference sequence). CDR3 length: 15 amino acids.

In this sample, this clonotype turned up a few times. V is TRBV5-1 and J is TRBJ2-1; 8 bases fit TRBD2. Germline V gives CDR1 SGHRS, CDR2 YFSETQ. V trimming: 2 bases; J trimming: 7 bases; junction bases outside the gene matches: 8. This CDR3 is built from 15 residues. The CDR3 here is CASSFGLAPENEQFF. Here the CDR3 DNA reads TGCGCCAGCAGCTTCGGACTAGCTCCCGAAAATGAGCAGTTCTTC.

This clonotype turned up a few times. The V and J genes are TRBV3-1 and TRBJ2-2, with TRBD2 matching over 10 bases. This CDR3 is 16 amino acids long. V trimming: 4 bases; J trimming: 8 bases; junction bases outside the gene matches: 10. Germline CDR1 is LGHDT and CDR2 is YNNKEL (reference sequence). The CDR3 DNA reads TGTGCCAGCAGCCCTGGGCTAGCGGGAGTTTGGGGGGAGCTGTTTTTT. Protein: CASSPGLAGVWGELFF.

This clonotype was detected a few times. CDR3 in amino acids: CSARDLQGSYNEQFF. For the CDR3, the DNA is TGCAGTGCTAGAGATCTACAGGGCTCCTACAATGAGCAGTTCTTC. V usage is TRBV20-1 and J usage is TRBJ2-1; D is perhaps TRBD1 (6 bases). The V end lost 0 bases, the J end lost 0 bases, and 9 bases lay between the germline ends. Germline V CDR1 and CDR2: DFQATT, SNEGSKA (reference sequence). The CDR3 is 15 amino acids.

The table lists this clonotype with many counts. This chain links TRBV12-3 or TRBV12-4 with TRBJ2-2; a weak D match, TRBD1 (6 bases). This CDR3 region has 15 residues. Trimming removed 6 bases at V and 6 bases at J, with 17 bases between. Written as DNA, the CDR3 is TGTGCCAGCAGAGACAGGCCCTCCGGTCCCGGGGAGCTGTTTTTT. Encoded protein: CASRDRPSGPGELFF.

The chain is built from TRBV7-2 and TRBJ2-3; tentatively, D is TRBD1 or TRBD2 (6 bases each). This CDR3 spans 13 amino acids. Germline CDR1 and CDR2: SGHTA and FQGNSA. Trimming removed 5 bases at V and 6 bases at J, with 12 bases between. The CDR3 region has the DNA TGTGCCAGCAGCCCCCGAGGGGGGGATACGCAGTATTTT. Translated: CASSPRGGDTQYF.

This clonotype occurred a few times. CDR3 nucleotides: TGCGCCAGCAGCTTGGAGGGGGGCCAAGGACGAGAGCAGTACGTC. Translation gives CASSLEGGQGREQYV. V is TRBV5-1 and J is TRBJ2-7; D possibly uses TRBD1 or TRBD2 (6 bases each). The CDR3 runs to 15 residues. V lost 0 bases and J 7 bases, leaving 17 bases between the germline ends. The germline gives CDR1 SGHRS, CDR2 YFSETQ.

The sample holds a few counts of this clonotype. The chain joins TRBV9 to TRBJ2-1; D is ambiguous. Germline values: CDR1 SGDLS, CDR2 YYNGEE. Trimming stripped 1 base from V and 5 bases from J, with 13 bases between. The CDR3 runs to 15 residues. CDR3: CASSVYGRLDNEQFF. CDR3 coding DNA: TGTGCCAGCAGCGTATACGGAAGGTTGGACAATGAGCAGTTCTTC.

V is TRBV23-1 and J is TRBJ2-4; D unresolved. TRBV23-1 is treated as an ORF (open reading frame) with a function not yet certain. This CDR3 has 16 residues. The V end lost 8 bases, the J end lost 0 bases, and 17 bases lay between the germline ends. CDR3 amino acids: CASPESQDGAKNIQYF. The DNA for the CDR3 is TGCGCCAGCCCAGAAAGCCAAGACGGAGCCAAAAACATTCAGTACTTC.

The table lists this clonotype with a few counts. CDR3 sequence: CASSEGLPNTEAFF. For the CDR3, the DNA is TGTGCCAGCAGCGAGGGACTCCCGAACACTGAAGCTTTCTTT. The genes are TRBV7-9 and TRBJ1-1; D may be TRBD1 (5 bases). V was clipped by 5 bases and J by 1 base, with 11 bases between them. CDR3 length: 14 residues. Per the germline V gene, CDR1 is SEHNR and CDR2 is FQNEAQ (reference sequence).

The gene calls are TRBV6-2 or TRBV6-3 and TRBJ2-1, with D perhaps given as TRBD1 or TRBD2 (5 bases each). Trimming stripped 2 bases from V and 4 bases from J, with 18 bases between. Germline V lookup: CDR1 MNHEY, CDR2 SVGEGT. The length of the CDR3 is 17 residues. DNA for the CDR3: TGTGCCAGCAGTTACGGGGGAACCCCTAATCCATACAATGAGCAGTTCTTC. Protein: CASSYGGTPNPYNEQFF.

V and J are TRBV29-1 and TRBJ2-3, with TRBD2 identical over 7 bases. The CDR3 is 13 residues long. The ends lost 5 bases at V and 5 bases at J; junction bases unmatched: 7. Germline CDR1 and CDR2: SQVTM and ANQGSEA. Written as DNA, the CDR3 is TGCAGCGTTCAGGGCAGCGGGATAGATACGCAGTATTTT. It yields the protein CSVQGSGIDTQYF.